This TCR beta chain came from a study of CD8 T cells in Susac syndrome. RNA totalling about 0.45 to 1 ug underwent reverse transcription with random hexamers. MiXCR was run by TCRdb on the immunoSEQ multiplex PCR reads, yielding one entry per CDR3 protein. Of around 140,000 distinct CDR3 sequences listed, around 96% are singletons. Sequencing of TCR beta drew on CD8+ and CD4+ T cells from blood. The study used treatment-naive patients who had stable or active relapsing-remitting disease as multiple sclerosis controls. V was cut by 2 bases and J by 1 base, with 9 bases left in between. The CDR3 totals 14 residues. The germline V gene has CDR1 GTSNPN and CDR2 SVGIG (reference sequence).

The source is a human donor with multiple sclerosis. The rearrangement joins TRBV30 to TRBJ1-3; D gene uncertain. The specimen sequenced was CD4+ T cells from PBMCs. CDR3 DNA: TGTGCCTGGAGTCCAGGCTATTCTGGAAACACCATATATTTT. Protein sequence: CAWSPGYSGNTIYF.